Presented here are 14 T cell receptor beta chains from one specimen sequenced in a study of beta chain features in type 1 diabetes. Expressed TCRB transcripts were sequenced because the isolated RNA had all been reverse transcribed beforehand. Method: immunoSEQ multiplex PCR; TCRdb's copy keeps in-frame clones and lacks some. The top ten clones hold 0.053% of a sample with 200,000 to 300,000 clones, around 65% of them seen once. Sequenced input: naive CD4+ T cells from blood. The source of these receptors is a man younger than 45 in good health.

The chain is built from TRBV30 and TRBJ2-1; TRBD1 agrees at 9 bases. V dropped 3 bases and J dropped 6; count of bases not matched to a gene: 9. Germline V gives CDR1 GTSNPN, CDR2 SVGIG (reference sequence). The CDR3 totals 15 residues. CDR3 protein: CAWSGNRGLGNEQFF. The CDR3 DNA sequence: TGTGCCTGGAGCGGGAACAGGGGGCTTGGCAATGAGCAGTTCTTC.

This clone was counted a few times. The chain combines TRBV18 with TRBJ1-1; 9 bases fit TRBD1. The CDR3 is 13 residues long. V was pared by 4 bases and J by 5 bases, with 2 bases of the junction left unmatched. Germline lookup yields CDR1 KGHSH and CDR2 LQKENI. The CDR3 sequence: CASSRQGGTEAFF. The CDR3, as DNA: TGTGCCAGCTCACGACAGGGGGGAACTGAAGCTTTCTTT.

CDR3: CAISDDRDRGSTEAFF. The CDR3 bases are TGTGCCATCAGTGACGACCGGGACAGGGGTTCCACTGAAGCTTTCTTT. This chain links TRBV10-3 with TRBJ1-1; 10 nucleotides line up with TRBD1. The CDR3 has 16 residues. V shed 3 bases and J 4 bases; nucleotides not matched to a gene: 8. The germline gives CDR1 ENHRY, CDR2 SYGVKD.

This clone has only a few counts. The rearrangement links TRBV28 to TRBJ2-1; D may be TRBD2 (6 bases). The CDR3 spans 15 residues. Trimming cost V 1 base and J 0 bases, with 7 bases left between them. The germline gives CDR1 MDHEN, CDR2 SYDVKM. The CDR3 reads CASSLFGSSYNEQFF. Written as DNA, the CDR3 is TGTGCCAGCAGTTTATTCGGGAGCTCCTACAATGAGCAGTTCTTC.

The chain uses TRBV5-1 and TRBJ2-1, with D possibly matching TRBD2 (7 bases). Trimming stripped 0 bases from V and 8 bases from J, with 15 bases between. This CDR3 has 15 residues. Germline values: CDR1 SGHRS, CDR2 YFSETQ. CDR3 sequence reads: CASSLVPGGPHEQFF. CDR3 DNA sequence: TGCGCCAGCAGCTTGGTCCCGGGGGGCCCCCATGAGCAGTTCTTC.

The V call is TRBV30, the J call TRBJ2-1; 11 bases are a match to TRBD2. Germline V lookup: CDR1 GTSNPN, CDR2 SVGIG (reference sequence). V gave up 5 bases and J gave up 4 bases; unmatched junction bases: 7. The CDR3 runs 15 residues. CDR3 sequence: CAWAPGTSGYNEQFF. Written as DNA, the CDR3 is TGTGCCTGGGCTCCCGGGACTAGCGGATACAATGAGCAGTTCTTC.

V is TRBV29-1 and J is TRBJ1-1, with a tentative D call TRBD1 (5 bases). V was pared by 2 bases and J by 5 bases, with 12 bases between. The CDR3 length is 13 residues. CDR1 and CDR2 from the germline V gene are SQVTM and ANQGSEA. CDR3 nucleotides: TGCAGCGTTGAATCTCAGGGAAGGACTGAAGCTTTCTTT. It codes for CSVESQGRTEAFF.

In this sample, this clone turned up once. The DNA for the CDR3 is TGTGCCAGCAGCGTAAGTAGTTATAGCAATCAGCCCCAGCATTTT. Its protein product is CASSVSSYSNQPQHF. The V gene is TRBV9, the J gene TRBJ1-5; D gene unclear. From germline, CDR1 is SGDLS and CDR2 YYNGEE. V was shortened by 1 base and J by 0 bases, with 8 bases between the two germline ends. The CDR3 loop spans 15 amino acids.

The chain joins TRBV5-4 to TRBJ1-1, with D maybe TRBD1 (5 bases). Trimming removed 5 bases from V and 6 bases from J, with 20 bases in between. Per the germline V gene, CDR1 is SGHNT and CDR2 is YYREEE (reference sequence). The length of the CDR3 is 15 residues. Here the CDR3 DNA reads TGTGCCAGCAGTGTACAGGACGGGAGGAGCTCTGAAGCTTTCTTT. Amino acid sequence: CASSVQDGRSSEAFF.

V is TRBV30 and J is TRBJ1-1, with TRBD1 matching over 8 bases. CDR1 and CDR2 from the germline V gene are GTSNPN and SVGIG (reference sequence). V shed 4 bases, J shed 0 bases, and the junction held 4 bases outside the gene matches. The CDR3 loop spans 14 amino acids. This CDR3 reads CAWTRQGMNTEAFF. The CDR3 DNA reads as TGTGCCTGGACTCGACAGGGGATGAACACTGAAGCTTTCTTT.

V is TRBV7-9 and J is TRBJ2-6; D gene uncertain. The CDR3 covers 15 residues. CDR1 is SEHNR, CDR2 FQNEAQ, per germline (reference sequence). Trimming shortened V by 5 bases and J by 2 bases, and 10 bases separated the two germline ends. The CDR3 region has the DNA TGTGCCAGCAGCCCCGCAGGACCTGGGGCCAACGTCCTGACTTTC. Its translation: CASSPAGPGANVLTF. The whole variable domain, remainder taken from reference TRBV7-9 and TRBJ2-6, is DTGVSQNPRHKITKRGQNVTFRCDPISEHNRLYWYRQTLGQGPEFLTYFQNEAQLEKSRLLSDRFSAERPKGSFSTLEIQRTEQGDSAMYLCASSPAGPGANVLTFGAGSRLTVL.

The chain links TRBV20-1 to TRBJ1-1; no clear D gene. V lost 0 bases and J 5 bases, leaving 1 base between the germline ends. Germline assignment: CDR1 DFQATT and CDR2 SNEGSKA (reference sequence). The length of the CDR3 is 10 residues. In nucleotides, the CDR3 is TGCAGTGCTAGAGAAACTGAAGCTTTCTTT. This encodes CSARETEAFF.

This clone was found a few times. The CDR3, as DNA: TGTGCCAGCAGCAACAGGTCCACCGGGGAGCTGTTTTTT. This translates into CASSNRSTGELFF. The chain joins TRBV21-1 to TRBJ2-2; the DNA was not used to check the table's D call, TRBD1. TRBV21-1 is classified as a pseudogene. The CDR3 covers 13 residues.

The sample holds a few counts of this clone. The chain uses TRBV29-1 and TRBJ2-1, with a weak D call TRBD2 (6 bases). Trimming took 8 bases from V and 2 from J, leaving 13 bases between them. The CDR3 extends over 13 amino acids. Germline values: CDR1 SQVTM, CDR2 ANQGSEA. CDR3 residues: CSLRGVPYNEQFF. The CDR3 bases are TGCAGCTTGCGGGGTGTCCCCTACAATGAGCAGTTCTTC.